This TCR beta chain was sequenced for a study of cytomegalovirus exposure and HLA in healthy donors. Both 60 Vbeta primers and 13 Jbeta primers went into the PCR. The assay was immunoSEQ multiplex PCR, and TCRdb's table has in-frame clones only and misses some. The repertoire includes some 200,000 clones, around four fifths of them detected once, and around 2.5% sits in the top ten. The CDR3 loop spans 17 amino acids. V was pared by 1 base and J by 5 bases, with 18 bases between. Germline assignment: CDR1 SGHRS and CDR2 YFSETQ. This sequence joins TRBV5-1 and TRBJ2-2; D perhaps matches TRBD2 (5 bases). This sequence was found in a woman aged 45-60 years in good health and CMV-seropositive. The sample consisted of PBMCs. CDR3 sequence: CASSLWFEGIGTGELFF. The CDR3 DNA sequence: TGCGCCAGCAGCTTGTGGTTCGAGGGAATTGGGACCGGGGAGCTGTTTTTT.